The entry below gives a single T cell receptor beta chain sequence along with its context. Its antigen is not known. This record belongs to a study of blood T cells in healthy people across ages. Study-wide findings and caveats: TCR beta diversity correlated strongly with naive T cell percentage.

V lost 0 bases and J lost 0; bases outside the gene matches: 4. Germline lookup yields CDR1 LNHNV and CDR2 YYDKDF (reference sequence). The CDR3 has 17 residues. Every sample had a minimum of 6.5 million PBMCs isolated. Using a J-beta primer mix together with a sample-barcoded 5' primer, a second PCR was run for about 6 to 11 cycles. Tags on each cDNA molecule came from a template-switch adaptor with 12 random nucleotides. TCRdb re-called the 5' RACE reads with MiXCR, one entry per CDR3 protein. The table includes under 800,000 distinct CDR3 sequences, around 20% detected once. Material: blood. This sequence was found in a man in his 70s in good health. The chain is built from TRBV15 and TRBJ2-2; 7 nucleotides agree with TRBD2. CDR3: CATSRDLAVANTGELFF. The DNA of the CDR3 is TGTGCCACCAGCAGAGATCTAGCGGTCGCGAACACCGGGGAGCTGTTTTTT.